The 21 T cell receptor beta chains given below trace back to one sample, sequenced in a study of post-analysis software for immune sequencing data. Sequencing libraries made from TCR beta cDNA carried unique molecular identifiers. One entry per CDR3 protein, called by TCRdb with MiXCR from the PCR reads. This repertoire shows about 820,000 distinct CDR3 sequences, roughly 50% found once; its top ten account for 4.6%. Their recognized antigens are unknown. Whole-study results and caveats: Controls had lower frequencies than patients of about five TRBV segments, which included TRBV5-6, TRBV5-1 and TRBV20-1.

The sequencing sample was made of blood. All receptors come from a girl aged 10 to 17 with multiple sclerosis.

The chain joins TRBV12-3 or TRBV12-4 to TRBJ2-7; 10 nucleotides match TRBD1. The CDR3 has 14 residues. Trimming took 6 bases from V and 6 from J; bases not matched to a gene: 8. CDR3 in amino acids: CASSLADRGGEQYF. CDR3 DNA: TGTGCCAGCAGCCTCGCGGACAGGGGGGGCGAGCAGTACTTC.

The CDR3 region has the DNA TGTGCCTGGAGTGTAGAAGTAAATACGCAGTATTTT. The encoded protein is CAWSVEVNTQYF. This chain joins TRBV30 and TRBJ2-3; D not resolved. Germline assignment: CDR1 GTSNPN and CDR2 SVGIG (reference sequence). The CDR3 consists of 12 residues. The ends were cut back, 0 bases at V and 7 bases at J, with 8 bases in the middle. Looking up the rest from reference TRBV30 and TRBJ2-3 gives the full variable domain: SQTIHQWPATLVQPVGSPLSLECTVEGTSNPNLYWYRQAAGRGLQLLFYSVGIGQISSEVPQNLSASRPQDRQFILSSKKLLLSDSGFYLCAWSVEVNTQYFGPGTRLTVL.

The genes are TRBV5-1 and TRBJ1-2; D ambiguous. Germline CDR1 is SGHRS and CDR2 is YFSETQ. V lost 0 bases and J lost 4, with 13 bases in between. This CDR3 comprises 15 residues. CDR3 nucleotides: TGCGCCAGCAGCTTGGAGTCGGCGGGAGGCTATGGCTACACCTTC. Its protein product is CASSLESAGGYGYTF.

V and J are TRBV7-9 and TRBJ2-7, with 10 bases aligning to TRBD2. V trimming: 5 bases; J trimming: 2 bases; junction bases outside the gene matches: 6. The CDR3 is 15 amino acids. The germline CDR1 and CDR2 sequences are SEHNR and FQNEAQ (reference sequence). For the CDR3, the DNA is TGTGCCAGCAGCCTCTGGACTAGCGGCACCTACGAGCAGTACTTC. Translation gives CASSLWTSGTYEQYF.

The chain couples TRBV27 to TRBJ1-1; D is unresolved. CDR3 length: 13 residues. V was trimmed by 0 bases and J by 6 bases, leaving 8 bases between them. In germline, CDR1 is MNHEY, CDR2 SMNVEV (reference sequence). The CDR3 nucleotides are TGTGCCAGCAGTTTATCGGTCCGGTCTGAAGCTTTCTTT. This sequence encodes CASSLSVRSEAFF.

This clonotype has only a few counts. The rearrangement joins TRBV7-9 to TRBJ2-1; D uncertain. The CDR3 is made up of 11 amino acids. CDR1 is SEHNR, CDR2 FQNEAQ, per germline (reference sequence). V was cut by 5 bases and J by 9 bases, with 8 bases left in between. CDR3 loop: CASSPQAEQFF. For the CDR3, the DNA is TGTGCCAGCAGCCCTCAGGCTGAGCAGTTCTTC.

This clonotype came up a few times. The chain joins TRBV5-1 to TRBJ2-5, with D maybe TRBD2 (6 bases). Germline lookup yields CDR1 SGHRS and CDR2 YFSETQ. This CDR3 comprises 16 residues. V was shortened by 0 bases and J by 4 bases, with 16 bases between the two germline ends. Written as DNA, the CDR3 is TGCGCCAGCAGCTTGGACTCGCAGAGCGGGTTAGAGACCCAGTACTTC. This codes for CASSLDSQSGLETQYF.

This clonotype was recorded a few times. The genes are TRBV6-2 or TRBV6-3 and TRBJ1-5; TRBD1 matches 8 bases. The CDR3 is made up of 15 amino acids. V lost 6 bases, J lost 0 bases, and 4 bases stayed unmatched. Germline CDR1 is MNHEY and CDR2 is SVGEGT. In DNA, the CDR3 is TGTGCCAGCAGCAGGACAGGGATTAGCAATCAGCCCCAGCATTTT. As protein: CASSRTGISNQPQHF.

This clonotype was detected once. The gene calls are TRBV20-1 and TRBJ2-7; 9 bases line up with TRBD1. This CDR3 has 14 amino acids. Per germline, CDR1 DFQATT and CDR2 SNEGSKA (reference sequence). The J segment lost 4 bases and the V segment lost 4 bases, leaving 8 bases of the junction unmatched. DNA of the CDR3: TGCAGTGCTAATCGCCGGGACAGGGAATACGAGCAGTACTTC. Protein sequence: CSANRRDREYEQYF.

The V and J genes are TRBV5-1 and TRBJ1-1; D perhaps matches TRBD1 (6 bases). Deletions cut 4 bases from V and 6 bases from J, with 19 bases between. Germline CDR1 SGHRS, CDR2 YFSETQ. The CDR3 sequence is 15 residues long. This chain's CDR3 is CASSGTGSGRPEAFF. CDR3 DNA sequence: TGCGCCAGCAGCGGAACAGGGTCTGGGAGGCCTGAAGCTTTCTTT.

This chain links TRBV29-1 with TRBJ2-5, with D tentatively TRBD1 (6 bases). Germline CDR1 is SQVTM and CDR2 is ANQGSEA. V dropped 4 bases and J dropped 4 bases, with 13 bases sitting between them. The CDR3 has 13 amino acids. The CDR3 sequence: CSVARTGIETQYF. The CDR3 DNA reads TGCAGCGTTGCCCGCACAGGGATAGAGACCCAGTACTTC.

The V call is TRBV20-1, the J call TRBJ2-7; tentatively, D is TRBD1 (6 bases). CDR3 size: 17 residues. Germline values: CDR1 DFQATT, CDR2 SNEGSKA (reference sequence). V was cut by 7 bases and J by 1 base, with 26 bases left in between. CDR3 DNA sequence: TGCAGTGTCCTGACAGGCGGTGGGATCTTGAGGTCCTACGAGCAGTACTTC. It encodes CSVLTGGGILRSYEQYF.

This chain links TRBV20-1 with TRBJ2-3, with a weak D call TRBD1 (6 bases). The V end was cut by 2 bases, the J end by 3 bases, with 9 bases between. The CDR3 loop spans 13 amino acids. The germline V gene has CDR1 DFQATT and CDR2 SNEGSKA (reference sequence). CDR3 in amino acids: CSARLQGTDTQYF. CDR3 nucleotide sequence: TGCAGTGCTAGACTACAGGGAACAGATACGCAGTATTTT.

This chain joins TRBV3-1 and TRBJ2-1; D is unclear. The CDR3 consists of 14 residues. V lost 1 base, J lost 9 bases, and 13 bases lay in between. Germline V lookup: CDR1 LGHDT, CDR2 YNNKEL (reference sequence). CDR3: CASSQVLNSVEQFF. The CDR3 DNA follows: TGTGCCAGCAGCCAAGTCCTCAACTCGGTTGAGCAGTTCTTC.

In this sample, this clonotype turned up a few times. The V gene is TRBV11-2, the J gene TRBJ2-1; D may be TRBD1 or TRBD2 (5 bases each). CDR3 length equals 14 residues. CDR1 SGHAT and CDR2 FQNNGV come from the germline V gene. The V gene lost 0 bases and the J gene lost 6 bases, with 9 bases spanning the gap. As DNA, the CDR3 is TGTGCCAGCAGCTTAGATCGAGGGGCCAATGAGCAGTTCTTC. Translation gives CASSLDRGANEQFF.

This chain links TRBV12-3 or TRBV12-4 with TRBJ2-1, with 7 bases aligning to TRBD1. The CDR3 sequence is 13 residues long. V gave up 11 bases and J gave up 0 bases; unmatched junction bases: 4. Written as DNA, the CDR3 is TGTGCCGTCCAGGGGGACTCCTACAATGAGCAGTTCTTC. Translated: CAVQGDSYNEQFF.

The chain is built from TRBV7-9 and TRBJ2-5; D perhaps matches TRBD1 (5 bases). The CDR3 extends over 16 amino acids. Germline V gene sequence: CDR1 SEHNR, CDR2 FQNEAQ (reference sequence). Trimming took off 5 bases at V and 2 bases at J, with 18 bases between the two ends. CDR3 sequence: CASSPVLGPLQETQYF. The CDR3 DNA is TGTGCCAGCAGCCCCGTTTTGGGGCCCCTACAAGAGACCCAGTACTTC.

The rearrangement joins TRBV7-6 to TRBJ2-7, with 7 bases lining up with TRBD2. Losses at the gene ends were 2 bases for V and 4 bases for J; bases not matched to a gene: 8. This CDR3 is built from 15 residues. The germline V gene has CDR1 SGHVS and CDR2 FNYEAQ. In nucleotides, the CDR3 is TGTGCCAGCAGCTTATTCTCGCGGGAGACGTACGAGCAGTACTTC. It encodes CASSLFSRETYEQYF. Based on the CDR3 plus reference TRBV7-6 and TRBJ2-7, the full variable domain is GAGVSQSPRYKVTKRGQDVALRCDPISGHVSLYWYRQALGQGPEFLTYFNYEAQQDKSGLPNDRFSAERPEGSISTLTIQRTEQRDSAMYRCASSLFSRETYEQYFGPGTRLTVT.

This clonotype showed up just once. The V and J genes are TRBV19 and TRBJ1-1; D is ambiguous. Germline V gives CDR1 LNHDA, CDR2 SQIVND (reference sequence). The germline V and J ends were trimmed by 2 bases and 5 bases, with 9 bases remaining between them. There are 13 residues in the CDR3. CDR3 protein: CASSITVVTEAFF. CDR3 sequence (DNA): TGTGCCAGTAGTATAACGGTCGTGACTGAAGCTTTCTTT.

As DNA, the CDR3 is TGCAGCGTTGAAGTTAGCGGGATTTCAAATGAGCAGTTCTTC. This encodes CSVEVSGISNEQFF. V and J are TRBV29-1 and TRBJ2-1, with TRBD2 matching over 8 bases. The ends lost 1 base at V and 7 bases at J; junction bases unmatched: 6. From germline, CDR1 is SQVTM and CDR2 ANQGSEA. This CDR3 is built from 14 residues.

The V and J genes are TRBV6-6 and TRBJ2-7; D gene uncertain. Germline V gene sequence: CDR1 MNHNY, CDR2 SVGAGI (reference sequence). The CDR3 runs 12 residues. V shed 8 bases and J shed 7 bases, with 15 bases lying between them. Written as DNA, the CDR3 is TGTGCCAGCGGTGGGAAGCCCCGTGAGCAGTACTTC. Translation gives CASGGKPREQYF.